Listed below are T cell receptor beta chains from one sample, sequenced in a study of T cell changes during pregnancy in multiple sclerosis. Using immunoSEQ multiplex PCR, the repertoire was profiled, and TCRdb retains in-frame clones only, with some absent. The sample lists approximately 43,000 clones, approximately 81% occurring once. The specimen comprised CD4+ T cells from peripheral blood mononuclear cells, sampled before pregnancy. The receptors were sampled from a female donor with multiple sclerosis, enrolled in a pregnancy study. Each CDR3 is given with its conserved first and last residue. D genes are given only for firm matches. Clone size is not always given. Where it is, it says once, few, many or a class for expanded clones.

TRBJ1-5 | TRBV19 | NA | few | CASNIHRDQPQHF | TGTGCCAGTAATATCCACCGGGATCAGCCCCAGCATTTT
TRBJ2-7 | TRBV18 | TRBD2 | NA | CASKQRDSYEQYF | TGTGCCAGCAAGCAGCGGGACTCCTACGAGCAGTACTTC
TRBJ1-2 | TRBV6-4 | NA | NA | CASSDSTAGVYGYTF | TGTGCCAGCAGTGACTCGACGGCGGGGGTCTATGGCTACACCTTC
TRBJ2-7 | TRBV25-1 | TRBD2 | NA | CASSETSGSNEQYF | TGTGCCAGCAGTGAGACTAGCGGGAGTAACGAGCAGTACTTC
TRBJ1-1 | TRBV5-1 | NA | NA | CASRAPGATSNTEAFF | TGCGCCAGCAGGGCCCCGGGAGCTACCTCCAACACTGAAGCTTTCTTT
TRBJ1-1 | TRBV6-6 | NA | NA | CASSFHTEAFF | TGTGCCAGCAGCTTCCACACTGAAGCTTTCTTT
TRBJ1-2 | TRBV5-5 | NA | NA | CASSLAGGAYGYTF | TGTGCCAGCAGCTTGGCCGGCGGGGCCTATGGCTACACCTTC
TRBJ1-2 | TRBV6-5 | NA | NA | CASRTEMGNYGYTF | TGTGCCAGTCGGACAGAGATGGGCAATTATGGCTACACCTTC
TRBJ1-2 | TRBV6-1 | NA | NA | CASNETPKGYTF | TGTGCCAGCAACGAAACCCCTAAAGGCTACACCTTC
TRBJ2-2 | TRBV27 | TRBD2 | NA | CASHRTSGMLNTGELFF | TGTGCCAGCCACCGGACTAGCGGGATGTTGAACACCGGGGAGCTGTTTTTT
TRBJ2-7 | TRBV18 | TRBD2 | NA | CASSPPGGGADEQYF | TGTGCCAGCTCACCACCCGGCGGGGGGGCCGACGAGCAGTACTTC
TRBJ2-7 | TRBV30 | TRBD1 | NA | CAWSRPGQGATYEQYF | TGTGCCTGGAGCAGGCCGGGGCAGGGGGCGACCTACGAGCAGTACTTC
TRBJ2-2 | TRBV5-6 | TRBD2 | NA | CASKGFVGTRGTGELFF | TGTGCCAGCAAAGGGTTTGTCGGGACTAGGGGCACCGGGGAGCTGTTTTTT
TRBJ1-2 | TRBV28 | NA | NA | CASSYGQFYGYTF | TGTGCCAGCAGCTACGGACAGTTTTATGGCTACACCTTC
TRBJ1-3 | TRBV5-6 | NA | NA | CASSLYQTGNTIYF | TGTGCCAGCAGCTTGTACCAGACTGGAAACACCATATATTTT
TRBJ2-7 | TRBV25-1 | NA | few | CASRPTGSYEQYF | TGTGCCAGCAGACCGACAGGATCCTACGAGCAGTACTTC
TRBJ2-7 | TRBV5-5 | NA | NA | CASSLSQAQSSYEQYF | TGTGCCAGCAGCTTGTCACAGGCTCAGAGCTCCTACGAGCAGTACTTC
TRBJ2-6 | TRBV2 | NA | NA | CASSQGLGANVLTF | TGTGCCAGCAGCCAGGGTTTAGGGGCCAACGTCCTGACTTTC
TRBJ2-1 | TRBV2 | TRBD2 | NA | CASRAGTSGDEQFF | TGTGCCAGCAGAGCCGGGACTAGCGGCGATGAGCAGTTCTTC
TRBJ1-1 | TRBV19 | TRBD1 | NA | CASKDQGAVGTEAFF | TGTGCCAGTAAGGATCAGGGGGCCGTAGGCACTGAAGCTTTCTTT
TRBJ2-1 | TRBV2 | TRBD2 | few | CASAGTSAYNEQFF | TGTGCCAGCGCCGGGACTAGCGCCTACAATGAGCAGTTCTTC
TRBJ2-2 | TRBV2 | TRBD2 | NA | CASSELIGGTGELFF | TGTGCCAGCAGTGAACTTATCGGGGGGACCGGGGAGCTGTTTTTT
TRBJ2-7 | TRBV9 | TRBD2 | once | CASSVGLAGVDEQYF | TGTGCCAGCAGCGTCGGACTAGCGGGAGTCGACGAGCAGTACTTC
TRBJ1-2 | TRBV6-4 | NA | once | CASSPGYDRSNYGYTF | TGTGCCAGCAGTCCAGGCTACGACCGATCTAACTATGGCTACACCTTC
TRBJ2-6 | TRBV19 | TRBD1 | many | CASSKPTGVLSGANVLTF | TGTGCCAGTAGTAAACCGACAGGGGTACTCTCTGGGGCCAACGTCCTGACTTTC
TRBJ2-2 | TRBV7-2 | TRBD2 | NA | CASSKTGLVVTGELFF | TGTGCCAGCAGCAAGACGGGACTAGTCGTTACCGGGGAGCTGTTTTTT
TRBJ1-4 | TRBV7-2 | NA | NA | CASSLDTPQSNEKLFF | TGTGCCAGCAGCTTAGATACCCCACAGAGTAATGAAAAACTGTTTTTT
TRBJ2-2 | TRBV6-1 | NA | NA | CASSGLERGTGELFF | TGTGCCAGCAGTGGCCTAGAAAGGGGCACCGGGGAGCTGTTTTTT
TRBJ2-3 | TRBV30 | NA | NA | CAWRNARRWDTQYF | TGTGCCTGGAGGAATGCCCGGAGGTGGGATACGCAGTATTTT
TRBJ1-4 | TRBV10-1 | TRBD1 | NA | CASSESAGGEEKLFF | TGCGCCAGCAGTGAGTCGGCAGGGGGCGAGGAAAAACTGTTTTTT
TRBJ2-1 | TRBV28 | NA | NA | CASTIGGAGPFLNEQFF | TGTGCCAGCACCATAGGGGGGGCAGGGCCGTTCCTAAATGAGCAGTTCTTC
TRBJ1-5 | TRBV5-1 | NA | NA | CASSPTRASNQPQHF | TGCGCCAGCAGCCCAACCAGGGCTAGCAATCAGCCCCAGCATTTT
TRBJ2-7 | TRBV18 | TRBD1 | NA | CASSPMGQSYEQYF | TGTGCCAGCTCACCGATGGGACAGTCCTACGAGCAGTACTTC
TRBJ2-5 | TRBV7-2 | TRBD1 | NA | CASRPPGQGETQYF | TGTGCCAGCAGACCTCCGGGACAGGGAGAGACCCAGTACTTC
TRBJ1-5 | TRBV4-2 | TRBD1 | NA | CASSEGQGVGNQPQHF | TGTGCCAGCAGCGAAGGACAGGGTGTGGGAAATCAGCCCCAGCATTTT
TRBJ1-1 | TRBV18 | TRBD1 | NA | CASSPQLASGGRRTEAFF | TGTGCCAGCTCACCACAATTGGCGTCAGGGGGTAGAAGAACTGAAGCTTTCTTT
TRBJ2-1 | TRBV5-6 | NA | NA | CASSLGTDEQFF | TGTGCCAGCAGCTTGGGTACGGATGAGCAGTTCTTC
TRBJ2-5 | TRBV30 | TRBD2 | NA | CAWSAWTSGREETQYF | TGTGCCTGGAGTGCTTGGACTAGCGGGAGGGAAGAGACCCAGTACTTC
TRBJ1-6 | TRBV9 | NA | once | CASSVEDLNSPLHF | TGTGCCAGCAGCGTAGAAGACTTGAATTCACCCCTCCACTTT
TRBJ1-5 | TRBV19 | TRBD1 | NA | CASKDRGAQPQHF | TGTGCCAGTAAGGACAGGGGTGCCCAGCCCCAGCATTTT
TRBJ2-5 | TRBV29-1 | NA | once | CSGRNQRQETQYF | TGCAGCGGGCGGAACCAGAGACAAGAGACCCAGTACTTC
TRBJ1-1 | TRBV9 | NA | NA | CASSLGGRDTEAFF | TGTGCCAGCAGCCTCGGGGGGCGGGACACTGAAGCTTTCTTT
TRBJ2-3 | TRBV27 | TRBD2 | few | CASSSIAGGFFGGTDTQYF | TGTGCCAGCAGTTCTATAGCGGGAGGGTTTTTTGGTGGCACAGATACGCAGTATTTT
TRBJ2-7 | TRBV19 | TRBD1 | once | CASGRTGGEKQYF | TGTGCCAGTGGCAGGACAGGGGGGGAAAAGCAGTACTTC